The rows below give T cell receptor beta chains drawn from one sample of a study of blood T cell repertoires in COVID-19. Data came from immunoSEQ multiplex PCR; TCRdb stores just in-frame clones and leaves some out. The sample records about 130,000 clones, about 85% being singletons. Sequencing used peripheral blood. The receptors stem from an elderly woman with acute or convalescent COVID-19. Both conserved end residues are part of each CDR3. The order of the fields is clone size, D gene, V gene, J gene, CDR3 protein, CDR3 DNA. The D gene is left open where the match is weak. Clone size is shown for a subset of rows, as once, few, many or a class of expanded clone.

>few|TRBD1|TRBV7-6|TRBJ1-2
CASSASTGAYGYTF
TGTGCCAGCAGCGCATCGACAGGGGCCTATGGCTACACCTTC
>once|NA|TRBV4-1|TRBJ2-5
CASSRASPEGTQYF
TGCGCCAGCAGCCGGGCCTCCCCCGAGGGGACCCAGTACTTC
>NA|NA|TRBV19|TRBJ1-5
CASSIEGARSGQPQHF
TGTGCCAGTAGTATAGAGGGAGCGCGGAGTGGGCAGCCCCAGCATTTT
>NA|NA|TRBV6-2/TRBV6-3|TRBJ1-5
CASSASSGNQPQHF
TGTGCCAGCAGCGCAAGTAGCGGCAATCAGCCCCAGCATTTT
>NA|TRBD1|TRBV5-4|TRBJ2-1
CASSPTGDSYNEQFF
TGTGCCAGCAGCCCGACAGGGGACTCCTACAATGAGCAGTTCTTC
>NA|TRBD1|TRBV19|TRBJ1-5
CASSLTGKSNQPQHF
TGTGCCAGTAGTCTGACAGGGAAGAGCAATCAGCCCCAGCATTTT
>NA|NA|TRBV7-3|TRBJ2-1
CASSPGHNSYNEQFF
TGTGCCAGCAGCCCCGGACACAACTCCTACAATGAGCAGTTCTTC
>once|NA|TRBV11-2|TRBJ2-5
CASSLDWATETQYF
TGTGCCAGCAGCTTAGATTGGGCGACAGAGACCCAGTACTTC
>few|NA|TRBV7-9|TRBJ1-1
CASSPGQYTEAFF
TGTGCCAGCAGCCCCGGACAGTACACTGAAGCTTTCTTT
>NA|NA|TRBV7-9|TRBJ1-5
CASSNGGFHQPQHF
TGTGCCAGCAGCAACGGGGGATTCCATCAGCCCCAGCATTTT
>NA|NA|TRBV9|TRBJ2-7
CASSGLGYEQYF
TGTGCCAGCAGCGGCCTCGGGTACGAGCAGTACTTC
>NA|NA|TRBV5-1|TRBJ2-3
CASSADSRGDTQYF
TGCGCCAGCAGCGCCGACAGTCGGGGGGATACGCAGTATTTT
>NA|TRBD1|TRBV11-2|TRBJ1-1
CASSPDRDGFKAEAFF
TGTGCCAGCAGCCCGGACAGGGACGGCTTTAAGGCTGAAGCTTTCTTT
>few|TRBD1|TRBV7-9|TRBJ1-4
CASSLARGTGEHEKLFF
TGTGCCAGCAGCTTAGCGCGGGGGACAGGGGAGCATGAAAAACTGTTTTTT
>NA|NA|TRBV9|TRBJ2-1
CASSDPRGGYHNEQFF
TGTGCCAGCAGCGATCCGAGGGGGGGCTACCACAATGAGCAGTTCTTC
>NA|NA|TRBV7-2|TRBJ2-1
CASSSIPYNEQFF
TGTGCCAGCAGCTCTATCCCCTACAATGAGCAGTTCTTC
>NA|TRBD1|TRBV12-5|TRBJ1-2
CASGLATGGTEYGYTF
TGTGCTAGTGGTTTGGCCACAGGGGGGACGGAATATGGCTACACCTTC
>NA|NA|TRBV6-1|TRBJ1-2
CASSARGGRGYTF
TGTGCCAGCAGTGCCCGGGGGGGACGAGGCTACACCTTC
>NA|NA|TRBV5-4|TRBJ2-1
CASSLRSSYNEQFF
TGTGCCAGCAGCTTGCGGAGCTCCTACAATGAGCAGTTCTTC
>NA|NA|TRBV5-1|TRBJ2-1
CASSDRGTYNEQFF
TGCGCCAGCAGTGATCGGGGGACCTACAATGAGCAGTTCTTC
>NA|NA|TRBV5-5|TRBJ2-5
CASSLGRTETQYF
TGTGCCAGCAGCTTGGGTAGGACTGAGACCCAGTACTTC
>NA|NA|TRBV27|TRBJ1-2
CASSLSPHNYGYTF
TGTGCCAGCAGTTTATCCCCACATAACTATGGCTACACCTTC
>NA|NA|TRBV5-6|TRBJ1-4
CASSLRGYAEKLFF
TGTGCCAGCAGCTTGCGGGGATATGCGGAAAAACTGTTTTTT
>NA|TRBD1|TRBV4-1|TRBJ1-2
CASSRAYYPGTGTRGYTF
TGCGCCAGCAGCCGAGCTTATTATCCCGGGACAGGGACTAGGGGCTACACCTTC
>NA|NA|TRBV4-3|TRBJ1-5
CASSQEPPGGKDQPQHF
TGCGCCAGCAGCCAAGAACCCCCGGGGGGTAAGGATCAGCCCCAGCATTTT
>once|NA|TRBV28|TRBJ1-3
CASSLTSSGNTIYF
TGTGCCAGCAGTTTAACGAGCTCTGGAAACACCATATATTTT
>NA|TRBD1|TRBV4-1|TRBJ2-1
CASSLGQGQNEQFF
TGCGCCAGCAGCCTGGGACAGGGGCAGAATGAGCAGTTCTTC
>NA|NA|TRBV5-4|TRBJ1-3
CASSLDRVFGNTIYF
TGTGCCAGCAGCTTGGACAGGGTATTCGGAAACACCATATATTTT
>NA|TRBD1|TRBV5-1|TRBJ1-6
CASTSESGTENSPLHF
TGCGCCAGCACCTCTGAATCCGGGACAGAGAATTCACCCCTCCACTTT
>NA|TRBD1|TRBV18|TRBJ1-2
CASSLGQGAGAGGYTF
TGTGCCAGCTCACTTGGACAGGGGGCCGGAGCGGGTGGCTACACCTTC
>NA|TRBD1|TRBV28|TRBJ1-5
CASRVLKTGAPQPQHF
TGTGCCAGCAGAGTCTTGAAAACAGGGGCCCCTCAGCCCCAGCATTTT
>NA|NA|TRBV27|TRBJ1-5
CASRPGASSNQPQHF
TGTGCCAGCAGGCCAGGGGCTTCAAGCAATCAGCCCCAGCATTTT
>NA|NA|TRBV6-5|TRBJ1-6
CASAYGSYNSPLHF
TGTGCCAGCGCGTACGGCTCCTATAATTCACCCCTCCACTTT
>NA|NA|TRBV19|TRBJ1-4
CASTRQDDEKLFF
TGTGCCAGTACCCGACAGGACGATGAAAAACTGTTTTTT
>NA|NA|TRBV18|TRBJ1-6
CASSPPIGQTFDSPLHF
TGTGCCAGCTCACCACCAATCGGACAGACGTTCGATTCACCCCTCCACTTT
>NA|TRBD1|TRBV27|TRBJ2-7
CASRQGLSYEQYF
TGTGCCAGCAGACAGGGGCTCTCCTACGAGCAGTACTTC
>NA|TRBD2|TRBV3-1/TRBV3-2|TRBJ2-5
CASSQDLGSGGPQYF
TGTGCCAGCAGCCAAGATCTTGGTAGCGGGGGGCCCCAGTACTTC
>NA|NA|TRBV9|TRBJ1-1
CASSPTTGNTEAFF
TGTGCCAGCAGCCCCACGACAGGGAACACTGAAGCTTTCTTT
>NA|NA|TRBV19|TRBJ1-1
CASIRAPGTGRPAFF
TGTGCCAGTATTCGGGCCCCAGGAACAGGTAGGCCCGCTTTCTTT
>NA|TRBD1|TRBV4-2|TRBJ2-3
CASSPGQLGDTQYF
TGTGCCAGCAGCCCGGGACAGCTAGGGGATACGCAGTATTTT
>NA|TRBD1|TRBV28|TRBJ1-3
CASSFSGGQGLNTIYF
TGTGCCAGCAGTTTCTCCGGGGGACAGGGATTAAACACCATATATTTT
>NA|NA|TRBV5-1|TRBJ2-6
CASSIPTGQGIRSGANVLTF
TGCGCCAGCAGCATCCCGACAGGTCAGGGGATCCGCTCTGGGGCCAACGTCCTGACTTTC
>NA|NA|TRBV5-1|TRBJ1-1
CASSVDGFTEAFF
TGCGCCAGCAGCGTGGACGGGTTCACTGAAGCTTTCTTT
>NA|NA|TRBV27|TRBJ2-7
CASSLSYTGISYEQYF
TGTGCCAGCAGTTTATCGTATACAGGGATCTCCTACGAGCAGTACTTC
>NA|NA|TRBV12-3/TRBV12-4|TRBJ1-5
CASNQGTQPQHF
TGTGCCAGCAACCAGGGTACTCAGCCCCAGCATTTT
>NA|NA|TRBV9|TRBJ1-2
CASSEAERPYGYTF
TGTGCCAGCAGCGAAGCTGAGAGGCCCTATGGCTACACCTTC
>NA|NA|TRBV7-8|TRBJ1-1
CASSLAARLVTEAFF
TGTGCCAGCAGCTTAGCCGCGCGGTTGGTCACTGAAGCTTTCTTT
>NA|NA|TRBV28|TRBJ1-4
CASSLQGPTTNEKLFF
TGTGCCAGCAGTTTACAGGGGCCCACGACTAATGAAAAACTGTTTTTT
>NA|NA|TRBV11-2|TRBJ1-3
CASSFGENTIYF
TGTGCCAGCAGCTTCGGAGAAAACACCATATATTTT
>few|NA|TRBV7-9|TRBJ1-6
CASSLDHGGTYNSPLHF
TGTGCCAGCAGCTTAGATCATGGAGGGACCTATAATTCACCCCTCCACTTT
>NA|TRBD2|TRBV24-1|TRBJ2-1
CATNAGGPYNEQFF
TGTGCCACCAACGCGGGGGGGCCCTACAATGAGCAGTTCTTC
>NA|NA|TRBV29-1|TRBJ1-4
CSSRDYNEKLFF
TGCAGCTCTCGGGATTATAATGAAAAACTGTTTTTT
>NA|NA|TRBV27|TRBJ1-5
CASSLGPGGQPQHF
TGTGCCAGCAGTTTAGGGCCGGGAGGGCAGCCCCAGCATTTT